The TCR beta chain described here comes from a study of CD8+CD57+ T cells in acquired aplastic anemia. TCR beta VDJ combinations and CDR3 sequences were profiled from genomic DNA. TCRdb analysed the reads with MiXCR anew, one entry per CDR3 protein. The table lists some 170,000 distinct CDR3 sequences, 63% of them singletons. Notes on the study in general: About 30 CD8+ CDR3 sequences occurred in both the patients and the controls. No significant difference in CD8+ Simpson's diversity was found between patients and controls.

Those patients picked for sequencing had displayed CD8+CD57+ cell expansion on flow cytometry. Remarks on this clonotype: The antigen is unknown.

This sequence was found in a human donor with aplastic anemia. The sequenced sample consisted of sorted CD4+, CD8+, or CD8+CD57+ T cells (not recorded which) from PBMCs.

The DNA of the CDR3 is TGCAGTGCTAGAGATAAAGCGGATCCTGGGGCCAACGTCCTGACTTTC. It translates to CSARDKADPGANVLTF. The chain combines TRBV20-1 with TRBJ2-6; D may be TRBD2 (5 bases). This CDR3 has 16 residues. CDR1 is DFQATT and CDR2 is SNEGSKA in the germline V gene (reference sequence). Trimming removed 0 bases from V and 2 bases from J, with 11 bases in between.